The source of this T cell receptor beta chain is a study of beta chain features in type 1 diabetes. The investigators reverse transcribed all of the isolated RNA, so they sequenced expressed TCRB transcripts. Naive, central memory and regulatory T cell samples produced a mean of roughly 3.9 million reads. Profiled with immunoSEQ multiplex PCR; TCRdb holds only in-frame clones, not every one. The table lists hundreds of thousands of clones, roughly a sixth of them singletons, with 0.07% to 0.095% in the top ten. Germline V gene data show CDR1 as SGHRS and CDR2 as YFSETQ. This CDR3 comprises 14 residues. The ends lost 4 bases at V and 3 bases at J; junction bases unmatched: 7. Study conclusions and caveats: The study found fewer insertions and more deletions at VDJ junctions in type 1 diabetes patients. Naive, central memory and regulatory TCRB repertoires appeared more similar among patients than healthy donors.

The table lists this clone with a few counts. What it recognizes is unknown. The TCR sequence derives from a man younger than 35 in good health. The chain uses TRBV5-1 and TRBJ2-7; 7 positions agree with TRBD1. Sequencing input: naive CD4+ T cells from blood. CDR3 nucleotide sequence: TGCGCCAGCAGCCCCGAGGCAGGGGGCTACGAGCAGTACTTC. Translation: CASSPEAGGYEQYF.